The rows below give T cell receptor beta chains drawn from one sample of a study of blood T cell repertoires in COVID-19. The data were produced by immunoSEQ multiplex PCR, yet TCRdb's version contains in-frame clones alone and is incomplete. The data show 300,000 to 450,000 clones, roughly 86% seen once. Input material: peripheral blood. All receptors derive from a human donor with acute or convalescent COVID-19. The donor label of this sample is uncertain. Each CDR3 is given with its conserved first and last residue. The size of a clone is reported for some rows only, either as once, few or many, or as a class for expanded clones.

>TRBV6-5|few
CASSPKPGPRNTIYF
>TRBV5-1|-
CASSLTTTGNTEAFF
>TRBV28|-
CASLRGGSDEKLFF
>TRBV5-6|-
CASSLLGTGMETQYF
>TRBV5-5|few
CASSLGSGSGNTIYF
>TRBV7-2|-
CASSLVSSGASDF
>TRBV19|many
CASSIRSRGYSYEQYF
>TRBV2|few
CASSEIRGGRYEQYF
>TRBV28|-
CASSNGLLGAFF
>TRBV2|-
CATTGEVREKLFF
>TRBV3-1/TRBV3-2|-
CGVGGYSGNTIYF
>TRBV12-3/TRBV12-4|-
CASSFAGGYTF
>TRBV30|-
CAWALGTSRGRGRFF
>TRBV11-2|-
CASSSGQGLWTEAFF
>TRBV30|-
CAWTKWGQGAEAFF
>TRBV7-9|-
CASSPNSGNTIYF
>TRBV6-5|-
CASSHTRNSPLHF
>TRBV6-5|-
CASRIDRGVPYEQYF
>TRBV28|-
CASTPSRVNGYTF
>TRBV11-2|-
CASSDSWAGPSYNSPLHF
>TRBV29-1|few
CSVGAGPNTEAFF
>TRBV14|-
CASSQGPRGVYEQYF
>TRBV6-5|-
CASRPGQGVQKLFF
>TRBV6-5|-
CASQPTGNQPQHF
>TRBV11-2|-
CASSLFGVMNTEAFF
>TRBV4-1|-
CASSQVLRDSERNTIYF
>TRBV6-1|-
CASSESPGVNTEAFF
>TRBV7-6|-
CASSGAPDRGLYYGYTF
>TRBV7-8|-
CASSLRSSQVGTEAFF
>TRBV11-3|-
CASSLIEQGWWPEQYF
>TRBV11-2|-
CASSTRTGLTTEAFF
>TRBV7-9|-
CASRSGQGGEKLFF
>TRBV14|-
CASSQEYRAPGFEAFF
>TRBV29-1|once
CSVRQGAAEKLFF
>TRBV6-5|-
CASSPVIGGNEKLFF
>TRBV30|-
CAWSRGDEKLFF
>TRBV6-1|-
CASSDPRTGYNEKLFF
>TRBV5-4|-
CASSLEIKNTEAFF
>TRBV5-4|-
CASSSVPGQGSSTDTQYF
>TRBV5-6|-
CASSLLASPYEQYF